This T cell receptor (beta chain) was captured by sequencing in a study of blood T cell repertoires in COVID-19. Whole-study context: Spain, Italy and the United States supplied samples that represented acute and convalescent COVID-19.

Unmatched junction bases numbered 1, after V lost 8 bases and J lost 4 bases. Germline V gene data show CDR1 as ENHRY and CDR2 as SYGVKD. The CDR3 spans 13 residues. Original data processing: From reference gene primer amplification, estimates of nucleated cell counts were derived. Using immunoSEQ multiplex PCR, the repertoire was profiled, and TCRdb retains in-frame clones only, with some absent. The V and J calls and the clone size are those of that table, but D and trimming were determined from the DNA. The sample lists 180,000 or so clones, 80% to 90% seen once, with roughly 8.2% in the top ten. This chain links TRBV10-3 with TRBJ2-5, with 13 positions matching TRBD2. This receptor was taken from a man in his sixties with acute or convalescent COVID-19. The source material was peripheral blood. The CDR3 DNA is TGTGCCATCGGGACTAGCGGGGTAGAGACCCAGTACTTC. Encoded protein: CAIGTSGVETQYF.